Described below is a single T cell receptor (beta chain) sequence and its context. Its antigen is unknown. Assay used: immunoSEQ multiplex PCR; TCRdb lists only in-frame clones, some missing. This sample carries some 30,000 clones, roughly four fifths of them seen once, and the ten largest clones take around 15%. The sample belongs to a study of vaccination effects on CD4 cells after COVID-19. Germline V gives CDR1 SGHRS, CDR2 YFSETQ. CDR3 size: 14 residues. Trimming cost V 3 bases and J 4 bases, with 13 bases left between them. Findings and caveats of the study: There was marked clonal contraction among infection- and vaccine-induced clones late after vaccination.

Sequencing followed a ViraFEST assay step that expanded antigen-specific CD4+ T cells with viral peptide pools. Researchers isolated CD4+ T cells once less than 13 days of culture had elapsed. Two-dose vaccination with either BNT162b2 or mRNA-1273 was given to the participants. The sequence was obtained from a human donor who received a COVID-19 vaccine. This chain uses TRBV5-1 with TRBJ1-2; D gene uncertain. The starting material was CD4+ T cells from PBMCs cultured with HCoV-229E spike peptides, obtained after COVID-19 vaccination. CDR3 nucleotide sequence: TGCGCCAGCAGCTACCAGGAATCCGGCTATGGCTACACCTTC. Translation gives CASSYQESGYGYTF. Drawing the rest from reference TRBV5-1 and TRBJ1-2, the complete variable domain is KAGVTQTPRYLIKTRGQQVTLSCSPISGHRSVSWYQQTPGQGLQFLFEYFSETQRNKGNFPGRFSGRQFSNSRSEMNVSTLELGDSALYLCASSYQESGYGYTFGSGTRLTVV.